A selection of T cell receptor beta chains follows, all from one sample in a study of glioma-infiltrating T cells after dendritic cell vaccination. Here immunoSEQ multiplex PCR was the method, and the copy in TCRdb shows in-frame clones only, minus some. The sample yields roughly 51,000 clones, about 85% seen once. This sample comprised blood, obtained before dendritic cell vaccination. These TCRs come from a human donor with glioblastoma. The CDR3 runs from the conserved cysteine through the conserved F or W.

TRBV9,TRBJ2-3,CASSVGGGRSLGADTQYF
TRBV4-3,TRBJ1-6,CASSPQTPSGTDNSPLHF
TRBV4-3,TRBJ2-7,CASSQGGQRYEQYF
TRBV4-1,TRBJ1-4,CASSQYTGPSEKLFF
TRBV7-8,TRBJ2-7,CASSLTVGQGAFEQYF
TRBV7-2,TRBJ2-7,CASSLGRQTYEQYF
TRBV5-1,TRBJ1-4,CASSTQGTANEKLFF
TRBV6-1,TRBJ1-2,CASRKQGRYGYTF
TRBV19,TRBJ1-5,CASTGVSNQPQHF
TRBV7-8,TRBJ1-3,CASSPGQQPGNTIYF
TRBV11-3,TRBJ1-2,CASSPTNLDRGGGYTF
TRBV6-1,TRBJ1-1,CASSPRSEAFF
TRBV5-1,TRBJ1-1,CASSLYGGQRTEAFF
TRBV6-1,TRBJ2-1,CATATGGVDNEQFF
TRBV27,TRBJ1-2,CASSLSGQFYGYTF
TRBV27,TRBJ2-1,CASRMDRYNEQFF
TRBV5-1,TRBJ1-5,CASSLDINQPQHF
TRBV29-1,TRBJ1-2,CSANLRGSYGYTF
TRBV4-3,TRBJ2-1,CASSPQDGLAINEQFF
TRBV25-1,TRBJ1-2,CASSELQAPRANYGYTF
TRBV5-1,TRBJ2-1,CASSSGQGNEQFF
TRBV5-1,TRBJ2-6,CASSFPEQSTGANVLTF
TRBV27,TRBJ1-2,CASSPRTAYYGYTF
TRBV5-1,TRBJ1-3,CASSWNGDAGNTIYF
TRBV7-2,TRBJ1-1,CASSRQGSANTEAFF
TRBV29-1,NA,CSVEVRGLSYEQYF
TRBV27,TRBJ2-1,CASSLFPPLAGVTYNEQFF
TRBV11-2,TRBJ1-1,CASSLRFGVQNTEAFF
TRBV9,TRBJ1-1,CASSVRNTEAFF
TRBV6-1,TRBJ2-2,CASSELGGAGELFF
TRBV15,TRBJ1-4,CATSPLGGSSATNEKLFF
TRBV5-6,TRBJ1-1,CASSLRGNTEAFF
TRBV6-1,TRBJ1-6,CASSDSLSGNSPLHF
TRBV7-9,TRBJ1-3,CASSFGTETGNTIYF
TRBV29-1,TRBJ1-5,CSVAGGGNQPQHF
TRBV7-2,TRBJ2-7,CASSLSRGLPYEQYF
TRBV6-5,NA,CASSYARDSKGEQYF
TRBV29-1,TRBJ2-7,CSARVGSYEQYF
TRBV5-1,TRBJ2-4,CASSPVTTGKLNQYF
TRBV9,TRBJ2-3,CASKREELGDTQYF
TRBV9,TRBJ1-3,CASSVSLGGEGNTIYF
TRBV11-1,TRBJ1-1,CASSSRALNTEAFF
TRBV5-4,TRBJ2-7,CASSLSQGFLYEQYF
TRBV9,TRBJ2-7,CASSVGTGQGNHEQYF
TRBV27,TRBJ2-7,CAVKALKTAYEQYF
TRBV18,TRBJ2-3,CASSPRTSGGNTDTQYF
TRBV9,TRBJ2-7,CASSVATGRAIYEQYF
TRBV6-4,TRBJ2-2,CASSPDRGNTGELFF
TRBV7-6,TRBJ1-3,CASSLGGPGNTIYF
TRBV5-6,TRBJ2-5,CASSAAGRETQYF
TRBV21-1,TRBJ2-3,CASSKGLVTDTQYF
TRBV2,TRBJ2-1,CASSYSRDNEQFF
TRBV11-2,TRBJ2-3,CASSFYVSGEDTQYF
TRBV9,TRBJ2-1,CASSAHWVAGDEQFF
TRBV7-3,TRBJ2-3,CASSLNLGGSGTDTQYF
TRBV9,TRBJ1-4,CASSASGGGEKLFF
TRBV7-9,TRBJ1-6,CASSLPPRSPLHF